This T cell receptor beta chain is from a study of Tregs in tolerant kidney transplant recipients. Whole-study context: Sorting of CD4+CD25+CD127- cells followed approximately 3-day belatacept mixed lymphocyte reactions, sometimes with roughly 5-day graft donor restimulation.

The repertoire was sequenced with immunoSEQ multiplex PCR; TCRdb's copy has only in-frame clones and lacks some. The sample shows about 19,000 clones, just over 65% of them seen only once. The CDR3 has 16 residues. Germline values: CDR1 MRHNA, CDR2 SNTAGT. V was cut by 3 bases and J by 10 bases, with 24 bases left in between. On this clone: Its target is not known.

Study conclusions and caveats: The small number of patients limits these findings pending further validation.

The V call is TRBV6-4, the J call TRBJ1-1; D is perhaps TRBD1 (6 bases). What was sequenced was Tregs from blood cultured with allogeneic cells. The sequence derives from a human donor in good health. The CDR3 coding sequence is TGTGCCAGCAGTGATCCTTGGTCGGGGGCGGCGGAGGCAGCTTTCTTT. Translation: CASSDPWSGAAEAAFF.